The T cell receptor (beta chain) described here comes from a study of brain T cells in children with intractable seizures. Germline V CDR1 and CDR2: KGHSH, LQKENI. With 6 bases removed from V and 0 bases from J, the gap between germline ends came to 11 bases. This CDR3 is 15 amino acids long. In regard to this clone: Its antigen remains unidentified.

Study findings and constraints: Only CDR3 sequence similarity suggested viral specificity, without known HCMV serostatus. Absence of clones before surgery may stem from lower sequencing depth.

The sequenced cases were selected for having the highest brain T cell transcript signatures. Pre-surgery treatment included at least one anti-epileptic drug. TCRdb's table, derived via immunoSEQ multiplex PCR, lists solely in-frame clones and lacks some. The profile shows tens of thousands of clones, about 90% of them singletons. This sample comprised peripheral blood, obtained at surgery. This TCR derives from a girl aged 2 to 10 with Rasmussen encephalitis and intractable seizures. V gene TRBV18 combines with J gene TRBJ1-4, with D uncertain. DNA of the CDR3: TGTGCCAGCTCGCAAAATCAGGCAACTAATGAAAAACTGTTTTTT. It encodes CASSQNQATNEKLFF.